This T cell receptor beta chain was recorded in a study of regulatory T cells in long-lasting Graves disease. HTBI primers from iRepertoire and Arm-PCR of CDR3 regions yielded the TCR beta libraries. TCRdb independently ran MiXCR on the multiplex PCR reads; one entry per CDR3 protein. The repertoire holds hundreds of thousands of distinct CDR3 sequences, with about 18% as singletons. About this clonotype itself: Its antigen is not identified.

As to time point: persistent/refractory GD, antithyroid drugs over 5 years with positive TRAb. The TCR library was made from RNA extracted from PBMCs. Graves' disease diagnosis followed American Thyroid Association guidelines. In Xi'an, China, an endocrinology department was the source of patients. EDTA tubes received about 9.3 milliliters of collected peripheral blood. Study findings and constraints: Persistent Graves' patients possessed reduced TCR diversity relative to recently diagnosed ones.

The source of this sequence is a female donor with Graves disease. Sample: peripheral blood mononuclear cells (PBMCs), taken when the disease was refractory, from a patient treated with antithyroid drugs.

The CDR3 region is CASSLEDSAPRYF. In DNA form, the CDR3 reads TGTGCCAGCAGCTTAGAGGACAGCGCTCCACGGTATTTT. The chain has TRBV7-2 and TRBJ2-3, with D possibly TRBD1 on 6 matching bases. Germline V lookup: CDR1 SGHTA, CDR2 FQGNSA. There are 13 residues in the CDR3. V was cut by 1 base and J by 14 bases, with 16 bases left in between.